The present entry profiles one T cell receptor beta chain with its context. V lost 4 bases, J lost 8 bases, and 13 bases lay in between. Germline V gene sequence: CDR1 SGDLS, CDR2 YYNGEE. The CDR3 consists of 14 residues. This record belongs to a study of T cells in Graves' hyperthyroidism and ophthalmopathy. Template material for amplifying TCR beta CDR3 regions consisted of RNA transcripts. With the HTBI primer set, the TCR CDR3 went through a first round of RT-PCR. TCRdb used MiXCR to reprocess the multiplex PCR reads, holding one entry per CDR3 protein. The sample carries some 270,000 distinct CDR3 sequences, approximately 23% recorded once.

This clonotype originated in a woman aged 40 to 50 with Graves' ophthalmopathy. The gene calls are TRBV9 and TRBJ1-6; D gene ambiguous. The sequenced material came from blood. The DNA for the CDR3 is TGTGCCAGCAGCCCCACCCCAGGAGATTCACCCCTCCACTTT. It encodes CASSPTPGDSPLHF. Drawing the rest from reference TRBV9 and TRBJ1-6, the complete variable domain is DSGVTQTPKHLITATGQRVTLRCSPRSGDLSVYWYQQSLDQGLQFLIQYYNGEERAKGNILERFSAQQFPDLHSELNLSSLELGDSALYFCASSPTPGDSPLHFGNGTRLTVT.